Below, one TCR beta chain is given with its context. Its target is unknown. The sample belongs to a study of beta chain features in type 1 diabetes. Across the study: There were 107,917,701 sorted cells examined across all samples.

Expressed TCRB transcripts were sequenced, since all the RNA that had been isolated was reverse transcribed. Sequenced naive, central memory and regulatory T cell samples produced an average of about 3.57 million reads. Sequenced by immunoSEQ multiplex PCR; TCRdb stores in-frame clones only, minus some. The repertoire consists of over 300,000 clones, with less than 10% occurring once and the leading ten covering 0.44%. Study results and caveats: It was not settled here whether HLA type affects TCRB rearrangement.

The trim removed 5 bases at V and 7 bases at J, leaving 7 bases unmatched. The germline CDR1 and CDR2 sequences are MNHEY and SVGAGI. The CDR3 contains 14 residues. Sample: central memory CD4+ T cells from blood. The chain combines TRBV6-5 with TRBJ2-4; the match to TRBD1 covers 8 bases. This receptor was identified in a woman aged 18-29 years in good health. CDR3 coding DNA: TGTGCCAGCAGTGTGTGGACAGGGCACAACATTCAGTACTTC. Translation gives CASSVWTGHNIQYF.